The T cell receptor beta chain described here comes from a study of CD8 T cell repertoires and HIV-1 epitope variants. Turning to the study itself: Twenty-five autologous and known Gag and Nef epitope variant peptides each stimulated T cells separately. Controls included no peptide, Ebola AY9 epitope, and a CMV, EBV, flu pool.

The germline V gene has CDR1 SSHAT and CDR2 FNYEAQ (reference sequence). This CDR3 contains 15 residues. Regarding the study as a whole: Nine or ten antigen-specific TCR beta clonotypes were found; roughly 6 seemed cross-reactive to variants. Only beta chains were identified, marking proliferation to antigen, not function.

Profiling relied on immunoSEQ multiplex PCR, and the TCRdb table lists in-frame clones only, not all of them. The data show several thousand clones, approximately 70% seen once. As for this clone: The antigen remains undetermined. One end of the junction does not line up with germline, which may come from a read error.

The TCR was taken from a male donor with HIV. V gene TRBV7-7 combines with J gene TRBJ2-1; D may be TRBD2 (5 bases). Sequences were obtained from cultured CD8+ T cells derived from PBMCs. The chain's CDR3 is CASSLDSNVHNEQFF. As DNA, the CDR3 is TGTGCTAGCAGCCTGGACTCAAACGTCCACAATGAGCAGTTCTTC.